This TCR beta chain was identified during a study of regulatory and conventional T cells in RAG deficiency. The sorted conventional CD4+ T cells were CD25-low and CD127-high, with genomic DNA sequenced. TCRdb's table, derived via immunoSEQ multiplex PCR, lists solely in-frame clones and lacks some. This sample has 21,000 or so clones, with approximately 93% found just once. V lost 0 bases to trimming and J lost 10 bases, with 8 bases between them. This CDR3 contains 13 residues. The germline V gene encodes CDR1 SGHRS and CDR2 YFSETQ. The same data also went into a second study, on regulatory T cells. Per that paper: The PCR used 52 TRBV and 13 TRBJ primers.

This clonotype was obtained from a human donor in good health. The specimen was CD4+ T cells sorted from blood. The chain uses TRBV5-1 and TRBJ1-6; D unresolved. CDR3 loop: CASSLAGRSPLHF. In DNA form, the CDR3 reads TGCGCCAGCAGCTTGGCAGGCAGATCACCCCTCCACTTT.